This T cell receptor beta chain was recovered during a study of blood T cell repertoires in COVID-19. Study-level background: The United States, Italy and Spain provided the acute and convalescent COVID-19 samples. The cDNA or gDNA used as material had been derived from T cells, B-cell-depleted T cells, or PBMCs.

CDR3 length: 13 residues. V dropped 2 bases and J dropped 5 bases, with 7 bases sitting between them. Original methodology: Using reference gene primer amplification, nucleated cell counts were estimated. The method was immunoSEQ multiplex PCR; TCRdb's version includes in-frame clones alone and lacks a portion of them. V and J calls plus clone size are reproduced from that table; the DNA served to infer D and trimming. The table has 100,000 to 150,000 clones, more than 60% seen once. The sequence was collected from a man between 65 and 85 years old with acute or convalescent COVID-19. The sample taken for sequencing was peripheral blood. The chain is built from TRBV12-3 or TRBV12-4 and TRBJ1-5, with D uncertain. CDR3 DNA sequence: TGTGCCAGCAGTTTAACGGGAGATCAGCCCCAGCATTTT. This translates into CASSLTGDQPQHF.